A single sample gave rise to the 8 T cell receptor beta chains below, sequenced in a study of post-analysis software for immune sequencing data. Findings of the study overall: With TRBV5-6, TRBV5-1 and TRBV20-1 included, about 5 TRBV segments were more frequent in patients than in controls.

Their antigen targets remain unknown. Libraries were made from TCR beta cDNA, and they carried unique molecular identifiers. TCRdb re-analysed the PCR reads in MiXCR, keeping a single row per CDR3 protein. The sample has hundreds of thousands of distinct CDR3 sequences; 55% to 60% are singletons. The sample was blood. These TCRs come from a girl aged 2-9 years with multiple sclerosis.

This clonotype was detected only a few times. V is TRBV29-1 and J is TRBJ2-7; D is unresolved. V lost 2 bases and J lost 0, with 8 bases in between. The CDR3 runs 13 residues. Germline CDR1 reads SQVTM; CDR2 reads ANQGSEA. The CDR3 DNA follows: TGCAGCGTTGAAATGGAGACCTCCTACGAGCAGTACTTC. It is translated as CSVEMETSYEQYF.

The gene calls are TRBV3-1 and TRBJ2-7; D gene unclear. Germline-derived CDR1 and CDR2 are LGHDT and YNNKEL (reference sequence). V shed 1 base and J shed 5 bases, with 18 bases lying between them. The CDR3 loop spans 16 amino acids. DNA of the CDR3: TGTGCCAGCAGCCAAGTGTCCGAGACGACTGCTAACGAGCAGTACTTC. Its protein product is CASSQVSETTANEQYF.

The gene calls are TRBV10-3 and TRBJ2-7; D is possibly TRBD1 (5 bases). Looked up from germline, CDR1 is ENHRY and CDR2 is SYGVKD. This CDR3 spans 15 amino acids. V dropped 3 bases and J dropped 0 bases, with 12 bases sitting between them. The CDR3: CAISEKTASSYEQYF. The CDR3 DNA is TGTGCCATCAGTGAAAAGACAGCGTCCTCCTACGAGCAGTACTTC.

This chain joins TRBV4-3 and TRBJ2-1; 8 bases match TRBD1. The length of the CDR3 is 14 residues. CDR1 is LGHNA and CDR2 is YSLEER in the germline V gene. Germline trimming cut 6 bases from V and 8 bases from J; bases unmatched to any gene: 9. The CDR3 is CASSRYRGFDEQFF. The CDR3 nucleotides are TGCGCCAGCAGTCGTTACAGGGGGTTTGATGAGCAGTTCTTC.

V gene TRBV29-1 combines with J gene TRBJ2-3, with TRBD2 matching 12 bases. Germline CDR1 is SQVTM and CDR2 is ANQGSEA. V shed 6 bases, J shed 2 bases, and the junction held 15 bases outside the gene matches. CDR3 length equals 18 residues. DNA of the CDR3: TGCAGCGTGGTAACTTATTGGACTAGCGGGAAGATCACAGATACGCAGTATTTT. This encodes CSVVTYWTSGKITDTQYF.

This chain connects TRBV6-1 to TRBJ2-2; TRBD2 agrees at 7 bases. In germline, CDR1 is MNHNS, CDR2 SASEGT. The CDR3 covers 12 residues. J gave up 3 bases and V 8 bases, and 0 bases lay outside the gene matches. The CDR3 region is CASGGDTGELFF. CDR3 nucleotide sequence: TGTGCCAGCGGGGGGGACACCGGGGAGCTGTTTTTT.

This clonotype has a single count. The chain couples TRBV6-6 to TRBJ2-7, with a possible D match to TRBD2 (6 bases). The germline V and J ends were trimmed by 4 bases and 4 bases, with 11 bases remaining between them. The germline V gene encodes CDR1 MNHNY and CDR2 SVGAGI (reference sequence). CDR3 size: 13 residues. The CDR3 reads CASSSDYFYEQYF. In DNA form, the CDR3 reads TGTGCCAGCAGTTCGGACTACTTTTACGAGCAGTACTTC.

This clonotype has a handful of counts. V is TRBV20-1 and J is TRBJ2-5, with a tentative D call TRBD2 (6 bases). Deletions cut 5 bases from V and 5 bases from J, with 15 bases between. Per the germline V gene, CDR1 is DFQATT and CDR2 is SNEGSKA (reference sequence). The CDR3 spans 13 residues. The CDR3 protein is CSAQPPGVETQYF. Written as DNA, the CDR3 is TGCAGTGCTCAACCTCCGGGGGTGGAGACCCAGTACTTC.